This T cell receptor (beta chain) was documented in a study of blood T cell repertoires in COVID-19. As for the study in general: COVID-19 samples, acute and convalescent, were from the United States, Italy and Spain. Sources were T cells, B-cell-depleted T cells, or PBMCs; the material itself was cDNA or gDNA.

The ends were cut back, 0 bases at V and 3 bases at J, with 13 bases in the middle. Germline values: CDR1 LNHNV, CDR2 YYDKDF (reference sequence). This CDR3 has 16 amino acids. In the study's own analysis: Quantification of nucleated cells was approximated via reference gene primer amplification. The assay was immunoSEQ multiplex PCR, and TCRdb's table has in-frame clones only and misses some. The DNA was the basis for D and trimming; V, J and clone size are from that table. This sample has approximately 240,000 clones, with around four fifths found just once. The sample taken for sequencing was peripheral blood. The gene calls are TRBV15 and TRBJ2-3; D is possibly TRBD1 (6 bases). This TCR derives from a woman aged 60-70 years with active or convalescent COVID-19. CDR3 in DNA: TGTGCCACCAGCAGAGATCTGGCAGGGGTAACAGATACGCAGTATTTT. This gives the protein CATSRDLAGVTDTQYF.